These T cell receptor beta chains were read from a single sample in a study of PD-L1 blockade in urothelial cancer. Using immunoSEQ multiplex PCR, the repertoire was profiled, and TCRdb retains in-frame clones only, with some absent. This table holds about 71,000 clones, 85% to 90% found once. This specimen was PBMCs, taken around atezolizumab (anti-PD-L1) treatment. These receptors were taken from a man in his sixties with urothelial cancer. CDR3s include the opening cysteine and the closing phenylalanine or tryptophan. Each record gives: D gene, clone size, CDR3 length, J gene, V gene, CDR3 protein, CDR3 DNA. D genes are given only for firm matches. Rows may omit the clone size; those that give it use once, few, many or a size class.

>-|-|12|TRBJ2-7|TRBV6-1
CASSAGYHEQYF
TGTGCCAGCAGTGCAGGGTACCACGAGCAGTACTTC
>-|-|16|TRBJ2-7|TRBV9
CASSVAKVSGFYEQYF
TGTGCCAGCAGCGTAGCTAAGGTTTCAGGATTCTACGAGCAGTACTTC
>TRBD1|-|13|TRBJ2-5|TRBV27
CASSGQGRETQYF
TGTGCCAGCAGCGGACAGGGGAGGGAGACCCAGTACTTC
>-|-|15|TRBJ2-6|TRBV6-5
CASSYGSSGANVLTF
TGTGCCAGCAGTTACGGCAGCTCTGGGGCCAACGTCCTGACTTTC
>TRBD1|-|17|TRBJ1-2|TRBV29-1
CSVDAAPGQPTNYGYTF
TGCAGCGTTGACGCCGCTCCGGGACAGCCAACTAACTATGGCTACACCTTC
>-|-|10|TRBJ1-1|TRBV19
CASSGGQAFF
TGTGCCAGTAGTGGTGGACAGGCTTTCTTT
>-|-|13|TRBJ2-7|TRBV27
CASSFSPSYEQYF
TGTGCCAGCAGTTTTTCCCCTTCCTACGAGCAGTACTTC
>TRBD2|-|13|TRBJ2-7|TRBV2
CASRGTSGGAQYF
TGTGCCAGCAGGGGGACTAGCGGGGGGGCCCAGTACTTC
>-|-|14|TRBJ1-3|TRBV6-1
CASRTGWSGNTIYF
TGTGCGAGTCGAACGGGTTGGTCTGGAAACACCATATATTTT
>-|-|14|TRBJ2-5|TRBV5-1
CASSLVGGQETQYF
TGCGCCAGCAGCTTGGTCGGGGGCCAAGAGACCCAGTACTTC
>TRBD1|-|17|TRBJ2-5|TRBV15
CATSRETTGTGKETQYF
TGTGCCACCAGCAGAGAGACAACCGGGACAGGGAAAGAGACCCAGTACTTC
>TRBD1|few|13|TRBJ1-2|TRBV30
CAWLRDRGYGYTF
TGTGCCTGGTTACGGGACAGGGGGTATGGCTACACCTTC
>-|-|14|TRBJ2-3|TRBV6-5
CASSYRRPEDTQYF
TGTGCCAGCAGTTACCGGCGGCCGGAGGATACGCAGTATTTT
>TRBD2|-|14|TRBJ2-7|TRBV5-6
CASSTGTRGYEQYF
TGTGCCAGCAGCACCGGGACTAGGGGCTACGAGCAGTACTTC
>-|-|15|TRBJ1-5|TRBV10-3
CAISDEGNSNQPQHF
TGTGCCATCAGTGATGAGGGAAACAGCAATCAGCCCCAGCATTTT
>TRBD2|-|18|TRBJ2-5|TRBV5-1
CASSLTAGLAGDKETQYF
TGCGCCAGCAGCTTGACGGCGGGACTAGCGGGGGACAAAGAGACCCAGTACTTC
>-|-|17|TRBJ2-6|TRBV5-4
CASSLGDKTSGANVLTF
TGTGCCAGCAGCTTGGGGGACAAAACCTCTGGGGCCAACGTCCTGACTTTC
>-|-|12|TRBJ2-5|TRBV29-1
CSVVRGQETQYF
TGCAGCGTTGTCCGGGGGCAAGAGACCCAGTACTTC
>TRBD1|-|19|TRBJ2-5|TRBV23-1
CASSQSPGQGARVEETQYF
TGCGCCAGCAGTCAATCCCCGGGACAGGGGGCGAGAGTGGAAGAGACCCAGTACTTC
>-|once|15|TRBJ2-3|TRBV7-6
CASSLLPDYTDTQYF
TGTGCCAGCAGCTTACTGCCGGACTACACAGATACGCAGTATTTT
>-|-|16|TRBJ1-5|TRBV7-9
CASSLYSLSGSQPQHF
TGTGCCAGCAGCTTATACTCTTTGTCAGGCAGTCAGCCCCAGCATTTT
>TRBD2|-|15|TRBJ2-3|TRBV5-1
CASSRLAGGTDTQYF
TGCGCCAGCAGCCGACTAGCGGGGGGCACAGATACGCAGTATTTT
>TRBD1|-|15|TRBJ2-7|TRBV4-1
CASSQGQGPSYEQYF
TGCGCCAGCAGCCAGGGACAGGGGCCGTCGTACGAGCAGTACTTC
>-|-|15|TRBJ1-2|TRBV4-1
CASSQEGGGDYGYTF
TGCGCCAGCAGCCAAGAAGGGGGGGGCGACTATGGCTACACCTTC
>-|-|15|TRBJ1-5|TRBV7-8
CASSPPGATNQPQHF
TGTGCCAGCAGCCCGCCAGGGGCGACCAATCAGCCCCAGCATTTT
>TRBD1|-|14|TRBJ2-3|TRBV4-2
CASSPGTGTDTQYF
TGTGCCAGCAGCCCCGGGACAGGGACAGATACGCAGTATTTT
>-|-|8|TRBJ2-1|TRBV6-5
CASTLRIF
TGTGCCAGCACCCTCAGGATCTTC
>TRBD1|-|13|TRBJ2-7|TRBV18
CASSRDSSYEQYF
TGTGCCAGCTCACGGGACAGCTCCTACGAGCAGTACTTC
>-|-|15|TRBJ2-2|TRBV5-1
CASSFSGANTGELFF
TGCGCCAGCAGCTTCTCCGGGGCGAACACCGGGGAGCTGTTTTTT